The text below deals with one T cell receptor (beta chain). The antigen is unknown. The donors comprised healthy bone marrow donors. Trimming cost V 4 bases and J 1 base, with 26 bases left between them. The V gene's germline CDR1 is LNHDA and CDR2 SQIVND (reference sequence). This CDR3 is built from 20 residues. This record comes from a study of cytomegalovirus exposure and HLA in healthy donors. General study points: Cytomegalovirus association was assigned to around 150 TCR beta chains.

The study ran its PCR with 60 Vbeta and 13 Jbeta primers. Assay: immunoSEQ multiplex PCR; the TCRdb copy retains only in-frame clones and omits some. The sample lists about 160,000 clones, 79% seen once, with approximately 2% in the top ten. The V and J genes are TRBV19 and TRBJ2-1; D unresolved. This receptor was identified in a man in his forties in good health and CMV-seronegative. The sample consisted of PBMCs. The CDR3, as DNA: TGTGCCAGTAGTACCTACGCTCTGCCTTCTTCTAAAGTATCCTACAATGAGCAGTTCTTC. It translates to CASSTYALPSSKVSYNEQFF.